The source of this T cell receptor beta chain is a study of T cells expressing NK-cell markers. Findings and caveats of the study: The CD3+CD56-NKG2C+ fraction was also led by these clonotypes in several donors.

Following a re-call of the 5' RACE reads, TCRdb has one entry per CDR3 protein and lacks DNA. This table lists 300,000 to 500,000 distinct CDR3 sequences. Worth noting for this clonotype: Its antigen is as yet unknown.

Germline V CDR1 and CDR2: DFQATT, SNEGSKA (reference sequence). The CDR3 spans 15 residues. Sequenced: blood T cells: a sorted CD56 or NKG2C T cell subset, CD4+ or CD8+ T cells, or bulk PBMC T cells (not recorded which). The chain combines TRBV20-1 with TRBJ2-7; checking the TCRdb D call of TRBD1 is not possible without DNA. The TCR comes from a woman between 45 and 65 years old in good health. The CDR3 loop is CSARDLGQGPYEQYF.